The 4 T cell receptor beta chains presented below share a single source sample, sequenced in a study of blood T cell repertoires in COVID-19. Data came from immunoSEQ multiplex PCR; TCRdb stores just in-frame clones and leaves some out. Of roughly 200,000 clones in the sample, 88% were seen once. The sample comprised PBMCs or T cells enriched from blood (not recorded which). The receptor source for this set is a woman aged 25 to 39 who had recovered from COVID-19.

The chain has TRBV29-1 and TRBJ2-7; 8 nucleotides line up with TRBD1. The CDR3 totals 14 residues. Germline lookup yields CDR1 SQVTM and CDR2 ANQGSEA. V was pared by 8 bases and J by 4 bases, with 13 bases of the junction left unmatched. The CDR3 protein is CSTQARGQVYEQYF. For the CDR3, the DNA is TGCAGCACACAAGCTCGGGGACAGGTTTACGAGCAGTACTTC.

CDR3 DNA: TGTGCCAGCAGAAGGGGAATGGAATACACTGAAGCTTTCTTT. It encodes CASRRGMEYTEAFF. V is TRBV2 and J is TRBJ1-1, with D possibly TRBD1 on 5 matching bases. This CDR3 region has 14 residues. Germline assignment: CDR1 SNHLY and CDR2 FYNNEI. Between the trimmed V and J ends, which lost 6 bases and 3 bases, there was a span of 14 bases.

CDR3 in amino acids: CASSAYRGQSSGNTIYF. CDR3 DNA: TGTGCCAGCAGCGCCTACAGGGGTCAAAGCTCTGGAAACACCATATATTTT. The chain has TRBV5-4 and TRBJ1-3; TRBD1 matches 7 bases. V shed 4 bases, J shed 0 bases, and the junction held 10 bases outside the gene matches. Germline assignment: CDR1 SGHNT and CDR2 YYREEE (reference sequence). CDR3 length: 17 residues.

The chain is built from TRBV5-5 and TRBJ1-5; D call uncertain. CDR3 size: 13 residues. V dropped 2 bases and J dropped 6 bases, with 9 bases sitting between them. Germline values: CDR1 SGHKS, CDR2 YYEKEE (reference sequence). The CDR3 DNA reads TGTGCCAGCAGCTTTAGTTTGTTTCAGCCCCAGCATTTT. Its translation is CASSFSLFQPQHF. Full variable domain (outside the CDR3, taken from reference TRBV5-5 and TRBJ1-5): DAGVTQSPTHLIKTRGQQVTLRCSPISGHKSVSWYQQVLGQGPQFIFQYYEKEERGRGNFPDRFSARQFPNYSSELNVNALLLGDSALYLCASSFSLFQPQHFGDGTRLSIL.